This TCR beta chain comes out of a study of technical replicates of blood from several donors. The table came from immunoSEQ multiplex PCR; TCRdb's copy has only in-frame clones and leaves some out. Among tens of thousands of clones, 85% to 95% were seen once, and the ten largest hold about 4.3%. The V segment lost 6 bases and the J segment 3 bases; nucleotides outside the gene matches: 4. CDR3 size: 15 residues. CDR1 and CDR2 from the germline V gene are MNHEY and SVGAGI. This clonotype was obtained from a human donor in good health. Some clones in this sample may be carry-over from other donors' samples. What was sequenced was PBMCs. The V and J genes are TRBV6-5 and TRBJ2-1, with 11 bases lining up with TRBD2. The CDR3, as DNA: TGTGCCAGCAGAACTAGCGGGAGTATCTACAATGAGCAGTTCTTC. Encoded protein: CASRTSGSIYNEQFF.